This T cell receptor beta chain is drawn from a study of multiple sclerosis patients with progressive multifocal leukoencephalopathy. Whole-study results and caveats: Expanded clones at PML onset predated and persisted through natalizumab therapy.

Trimming cost V 2 bases and J 4 bases, with 4 bases left between them. The CDR3 loop spans 12 amino acids. Germline CDR1 MGHRA, CDR2 YSYEKL. Described time point: time of PML onset. After about 16 to 60 months on natalizumab, the natalizumab-treated patients developed PML. The T3 samples were drawn when PML began. The survey-level immunoSEQ assay was used. The table came from immunoSEQ multiplex PCR; TCRdb's copy has only in-frame clones and leaves some out. In the table there are tens of thousands of clones, more than 85% of which are singletons. To note about this clone: Its antigen remains unknown.

This receptor was identified in a human donor with progressive multifocal leukoencephalopathy. The sample in question was PBMCs, obtained from a patient treated with natalizumab. V and J are TRBV4-1 and TRBJ2-3; no reliable D call. The DNA for the CDR3 is TGCGCCAGCAGCCAACGATCAGATACGCAGTATTTT. This codes for CASSQRSDTQYF.